The entry that follows covers one TCR beta chain sequence. At one of its ends the junction is not consistent with the germline gene, which may arise from a read error. The record originates from a study of T cells in Graves' hyperthyroidism and ophthalmopathy. Germline assignment: CDR1 ENHRY and CDR2 SYGVKD. This CDR3 spans 15 amino acids. TCR beta CDR3 sequences were amplified from RNA transcripts. The HTBI primer set served for first-round RT-PCR of the TCR CDR3. TCRdb re-analysed the multiplex PCR reads in MiXCR, keeping a single row per CDR3 protein. The sample carries 600,000 or so distinct CDR3 sequences, more than 45% recorded once.

This clonotype originated in a woman between 18 and 29 years old with Graves' hyperthyroidism. The chain links TRBV10-3 to TRBJ1-3; D gene ambiguous. Material for sequencing was peripheral blood or thyroid tissue (not recorded which). The CDR3 bases are TGTGCCAGCAGTTACTTGGTGGAGGAGGGAAACACCATATATTTT. This gives the protein CASSYLVEEGNTIYF.